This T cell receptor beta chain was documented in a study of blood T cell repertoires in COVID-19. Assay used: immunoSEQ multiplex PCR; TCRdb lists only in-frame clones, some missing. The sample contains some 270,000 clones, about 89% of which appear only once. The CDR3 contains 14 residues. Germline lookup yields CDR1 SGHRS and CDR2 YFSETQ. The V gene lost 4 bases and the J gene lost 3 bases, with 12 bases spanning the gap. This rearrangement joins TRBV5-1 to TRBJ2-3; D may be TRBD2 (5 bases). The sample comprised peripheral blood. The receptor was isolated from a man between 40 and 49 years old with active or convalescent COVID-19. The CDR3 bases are TGCGCCAGCAGCCCCCAGGCGGGTACAGATACGCAGTATTTT. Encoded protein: CASSPQAGTDTQYF.